This TCR beta chain was captured in a study of T-cell memory formation after mild COVID-19. Study overall: For the most part, TCR clusters were specific to one donor.

MiXCR, applied by TCRdb to the 5' RACE reads, yields one record per CDR3 protein. The sample consists of 260,000 or so distinct CDR3 sequences, 16% of them appearing once. This CDR3 has 14 amino acids. CDR1 SGHDN and CDR2 FVKESK come from the germline V gene. Trimming cost V 5 bases and J 9 bases; bases outside gene matches: 10. This chain connects TRBV14 to TRBJ2-4, with 7 bases lining up with TRBD1. This sequence originates from a man aged 18 to 30 who had mild COVID-19 (a few samples of this study predate the infection). Cell type and time point are not known. Sample: PBMCs or a T cell subset sorted from them (not recorded which). The CDR3 DNA sequence: TGTGCCAGCAGCTCCATGCTAGCAGGGGGCATTCAGTACTTC. Protein: CASSSMLAGGIQYF. The full variable domain, completed using reference TRBV14 and TRBJ2-4, is EAGVTQFPSHSVIEKGQTVTLRCDPISGHDNLYWYRRVMGKEIKFLLHFVKESKQDESGMPNNRFLAERTGGTYSTLKVQPAELEDSGVYFCASSSMLAGGIQYFGAGTRLSVL.